The 29 T cell receptor beta chains in this list originate from one sample, sequenced in a study of blood T cell repertoires in COVID-19. Measured with immunoSEQ multiplex PCR; TCRdb has only the in-frame clones, and not every one. The data hold around 26,000 clones, with 76% observed a single time. Sequencing was performed on peripheral blood. The receptors stem from a man in his 70s with acute or convalescent COVID-19.

A note on this clone: The sample has other DNA sequences that encode this CDR3 too. The chain uses TRBV27 and TRBJ2-7, with D unclear. CDR1 and CDR2 (germline): MNHEY, SMNVEV (reference sequence). The CDR3 contains 14 residues. The V gene lost 6 bases and the J gene lost 2 bases, with 14 bases spanning the gap. CDR3 in amino acids: CASSPAGSPYEQYF. CDR3 in DNA: TGTGCCAGCAGCCCGGCCGGGTCCCCCTACGAGCAGTACTTC.

The chain links TRBV7-9 to TRBJ1-1; D unclear. Trimming stripped 5 bases from V and 1 base from J, with 17 bases between. The germline CDR1 and CDR2 sequences are SEHNR and FQNEAQ (reference sequence). CDR3 length equals 16 residues. CDR3 residues: CASSPSVGGGNTEAFF. The CDR3 nucleotides read TGTGCCAGCAGCCCAAGCGTCGGCGGAGGGAACACTGAAGCTTTCTTT. The whole variable domain, remainder taken from reference TRBV7-9 and TRBJ1-1, is DTGVSQNPRHKITKRGQNVTFRCDPISEHNRLYWYRQTLGQGPEFLTYFQNEAQLEKSRLLSDRFSAERPKGSFSTLEIQRTEQGDSAMYLCASSPSVGGGNTEAFFGQGTRLTVV.

In its sample, this clone was seen a few times. The same CDR3 arises from other DNA sequences in this sample as well. The chain uses TRBV6-6 and TRBJ2-1, with 9 bases matching TRBD1. V gave up 6 bases and J gave up 4 bases; unmatched junction bases: 4. Germline CDR1 MNHNY, CDR2 SVGAGI (reference sequence). The CDR3 is made up of 14 amino acids. The CDR3 region has the DNA TGTGCCAGCAGACGGGACAGGGATTACAATGAGCAGTTCTTC. It is translated as CASRRDRDYNEQFF.

V is TRBV6-6 and J is TRBJ2-1, with TRBD1 identical over 8 bases. In germline, CDR1 is MNHNY, CDR2 SVGAGI (reference sequence). The CDR3 contains 15 residues. J gave up 6 bases and V 2 bases, and 6 bases lay outside the gene matches. The CDR3 region is CASSYVGQGVNEQFF. CDR3 nucleotide sequence: TGTGCCAGCAGTTACGTCGGACAGGGAGTCAATGAGCAGTTCTTC.

The chain has TRBV7-6 and TRBJ1-1, with a tentative D call TRBD1 (5 bases). Germline CDR1 SGHVS, CDR2 FNYEAQ. Trimming removed 3 bases at V and 1 base at J, with 6 bases between. The CDR3 is 13 amino acids. The CDR3: CASSFGGNTEAFF. CDR3 bases: TGTGCCAGCAGCTTCGGGGGGAACACTGAAGCTTTCTTT.

V gene TRBV7-9 combines with J gene TRBJ2-1; the match to TRBD1 covers 9 bases. The CDR3 has 15 residues. CDR1 and CDR2 (germline): SEHNR, FQNEAQ (reference sequence). The J segment lost 9 bases and the V segment lost 5 bases, leaving 11 bases of the junction unmatched. The CDR3 region has the DNA TGTGCCAGCAGCCCCGCCGGGACAGGGAATACTGAGCAGTTCTTC. This codes for CASSPAGTGNTEQFF. The full variable domain, completed using reference TRBV7-9 and TRBJ2-1, is DTGVSQNPRHKITKRGQNVTFRCDPISEHNRLYWYRQTLGQGPEFLTYFQNEAQLEKSRLLSDRFSAERPKGSFSTLEIQRTEQGDSAMYLCASSPAGTGNTEQFFGPGTRLTVL.

The chain has TRBV3-1 (or the pseudogene TRBV3-2) and TRBJ2-1; TRBD2 agrees at 9 bases. CDR1 and CDR2 from the germline V gene are LGHDT and YNNKEL (reference sequence). This CDR3 region has 17 residues. J lost 7 bases, V lost 0 bases, and 10 bases had no gene match. The CDR3 here is CASSQDEGGGALNEQFF. CDR3 nucleotides: TGTGCCAGCAGCCAAGATGAGGGCGGGGGGGCCTTGAATGAGCAGTTCTTC.

This chain links TRBV28 with TRBJ2-1; 8 nucleotides match TRBD2. The germline CDR1 and CDR2 sequences are MDHEN and SYDVKM. Unmatched junction bases numbered 3, after V lost 5 bases and J lost 6 bases. CDR3 length: 13 residues. CDR3: CASSRGGVNEQFF. CDR3 coding DNA: TGTGCCAGCAGTCGGGGGGGGGTCAATGAGCAGTTCTTC.

The chain links TRBV27 to TRBJ2-7; D gene ambiguous. The CDR3 sequence is 12 residues long. The germline gives CDR1 MNHEY, CDR2 SMNVEV (reference sequence). Between the trimmed V and J ends, which lost 6 bases and 2 bases, there was a span of 8 bases. The CDR3 DNA is TGTGCCAGCAGCTCCTCCCCCTACGAGCAGTACTTC. As protein: CASSSSPYEQYF.

V usage is TRBV19 and J usage is TRBJ1-1; 7 bases fit TRBD1. The CDR3 has 14 residues. Germline CDR1 is LNHDA and CDR2 is SQIVND (reference sequence). J was trimmed by 2 bases and V by 9 bases; bases with no gene match: 9. The chain's CDR3 is CASALGQYNTEAFF. CDR3 nucleotides: TGTGCCAGCGCCTTGGGACAGTACAACACTGAAGCTTTCTTT.

This clone has only one observation. The chain is built from TRBV28 and TRBJ2-7, with TRBD2 as a possible D gene (7 bases). This CDR3 spans 13 amino acids. With 6 bases removed from V and 1 base from J, the gap between germline ends came to 10 bases. CDR1 and CDR2 (germline): MDHEN, SYDVKM. CDR3 amino acids: CASRRGTSYEQYF. The DNA for the CDR3 is TGTGCCAGCAGGCGGGGGACATCCTACGAGCAGTACTTC.

This rearrangement joins TRBV6-1 to TRBJ1-2, with D maybe TRBD1 (6 bases). The CDR3 contains 17 residues. Germline V gene sequence: CDR1 MNHNS, CDR2 SASEGT. V shed 2 bases and J shed 4 bases, with 20 bases lying between them. In DNA form, the CDR3 reads TGTGCCAGCAGTGAACCCTGGGGGCAGCCTCAAAGCTATGGCTACACCTTC. Its translation: CASSEPWGQPQSYGYTF.

The V gene is TRBV4-2, the J gene TRBJ1-4, with TRBD1 matching over 9 bases. V was pared by 0 bases and J by 4 bases, with 3 bases of the junction left unmatched. Germline CDR1 LGHNA, CDR2 YNFKEQ. CDR3 length: 16 amino acids. The CDR3 is CASSQEGTGINEKLFF. In DNA form, the CDR3 reads TGTGCCAGCAGCCAAGAGGGGACAGGGATTAATGAAAAACTGTTTTTT.

The genes are TRBV7-7 and TRBJ2-2, with D possibly matching TRBD2 (6 bases). V lost 4 bases, J lost 1 base, and 13 bases lay in between. There are 16 residues in the CDR3. CDR1 and CDR2 from the germline V gene are SSHAT and FNYEAQ (reference sequence). CDR3 in amino acids: CASSSLGGVNTGELFF. Written as DNA, the CDR3 is TGTGCCAGCAGCTCCTTGGGGGGAGTGAACACCGGGGAGCTGTTTTTT.

The chain has TRBV7-3 and TRBJ2-7; perhaps TRBD1 as D (6 bases). The germline V gene has CDR1 SGHTA and CDR2 FQGTGA. This CDR3 has 15 residues. V was pared by 1 base and J by 3 bases, with 13 bases between. For the CDR3, the DNA is TGTGCCAGCAGCTTAAATGGGTTAGGGGGCTACGAGCAGTACTTC. Amino acids: CASSLNGLGGYEQYF.

V gene TRBV21-1 combines with J gene TRBJ2-1; whether TRBD2, the table's D call, matches the DNA was not checked. TRBV21-1 constitutes a pseudogene. The CDR3 loop spans 15 amino acids. CDR3: CASSKEVGTTREQFF. As DNA, the CDR3 is TGTGCCAGCAGCAAAGAGGTGGGGACTACAAGGGAGCAGTTCTTC.

The chain is built from TRBV5-1 and TRBJ2-2, with 8 bases identical to TRBD1. CDR1 and CDR2 (germline): SGHRS, YFSETQ. V gave up 0 bases and J gave up 4 bases; unmatched junction bases: 2. The length of the CDR3 is 15 residues. The CDR3 DNA reads as TGCGCCAGCAGCTTGGCCGGGACAGGCACCGGGGAGCTGTTTTTT. Its protein product is CASSLAGTGTGELFF.

This rearrangement joins TRBV28 to TRBJ1-1, with a possible D match to TRBD1 (5 bases). The CDR3 is 17 residues long. Germline loops: CDR1 MDHEN, CDR2 SYDVKM. V was shortened by 5 bases and J by 4 bases, with 23 bases between the two germline ends. Here the CDR3 reads CASSTGTSPGFGTEAFF. The CDR3 region has the DNA TGTGCCAGCAGTACGGGTACCTCGCCAGGGTTTGGCACTGAAGCTTTCTTT.

The chain joins TRBV14 to TRBJ2-5; D may be TRBD1 (6 bases). The CDR3 has 16 residues. V was cut by 1 base and J by 2 bases, with 14 bases left in between. CDR1 is SGHDN, CDR2 FVKESK, per germline. The CDR3 coding sequence is TGTGCCAGCAGCCAAGGGATGGACAGACTTCAAGAGACCCAGTACTTC. Amino acid sequence: CASSQGMDRLQETQYF.

J is TRBJ1-1 and V is TRBV11-2; D perhaps matches TRBD1 (6 bases). The germline CDR1 and CDR2 sequences are SGHAT and FQNNGV. Trimming removed 5 bases at V and 1 base at J, with 14 bases between. The CDR3 is made up of 15 amino acids. The CDR3 is CASSPRRDTNTEAFF. DNA of the CDR3: TGTGCCAGCAGCCCACGCCGGGACACGAACACTGAAGCTTTCTTT.

The chain recombines TRBV5-4 with TRBJ2-3; TRBD2 matches at 7 bases. The CDR3 sequence is 15 residues long. The junction had 4 bases not matched to a gene; V was cut back by 1 base and J by 2 bases. The V gene's germline CDR1 is SGHNT and CDR2 YYREEE (reference sequence). CDR3 protein: CASSLSGNPTDTQYF. CDR3 in DNA: TGTGCCAGCAGCTTGAGCGGGAACCCCACAGATACGCAGTATTTT.

The chain has TRBV6-5 and TRBJ1-6; 11 bases fit TRBD1. There are 16 residues in the CDR3. Germline loops: CDR1 MNHEY, CDR2 SVGAGI. With 2 bases clipped from V and 10 bases from J, the junction kept 7 bases outside the gene matches. The CDR3 bases are TGTGCCAGCAGTTACACCGGACAGGGGGCAAGATCACCCCTCCACTTT. Protein: CASSYTGQGARSPLHF.

CDR3 protein: CASREWEHNEQFF. The CDR3, as DNA: TGTGCCAGCAGGGAATGGGAGCACAATGAGCAGTTCTTC. The chain combines TRBV2 with TRBJ2-1; tentatively, D is TRBD2 (5 bases). CDR3 length: 13 amino acids. Germline CDR1 and CDR2: SNHLY and FYNNEI. V was cut by 6 bases and J by 5 bases, with 11 bases left in between.

The rearrangement links TRBV18 to TRBJ1-2, with TRBD1 as a possible D gene (5 bases). There are 13 residues in the CDR3. CDR1 and CDR2 from the germline V gene are KGHSH and LQKENI. V shed 4 bases and J shed 5 bases, with 11 bases lying between them. The DNA for the CDR3 is TGTGCCAGCTCACATAGGGGCGGATATGGCTACACCTTC. It is translated as CASSHRGGYGYTF. Supplemented by reference TRBV18 and TRBJ1-2, the full variable domain reads NAGVMQNPRHLVRRRGQEARLRCSPMKGHSHVYWYRQLPEEGLKFMVYLQKENIIDESGMPKERFSAEFPKEGPSILRIQQVVRGDSAAYFCASSHRGGYGYTFGSGTRLTVV.

The V call is TRBV28, the J call TRBJ1-5, with 12 nucleotides matching TRBD1. Looked up from germline, CDR1 is MDHEN and CDR2 is SYDVKM. The ends lost 6 bases at V and 6 bases at J; junction bases unmatched: 6. This CDR3 is built from 15 residues. The CDR3 protein is CASRPGTGGVQPQHF. CDR3 nucleotides: TGTGCCAGCAGACCTGGGACAGGGGGCGTTCAGCCCCAGCATTTT.

The chain joins TRBV5-6 to TRBJ1-6; D call uncertain. Germline V lookup: CDR1 SGHDT, CDR2 YYEEEE. CDR3 size: 14 residues. V was shortened by 2 bases and J by 7 bases, with 10 bases between the two germline ends. This CDR3 is CASSFGVLNSPLHF. The CDR3 DNA sequence: TGTGCCAGCAGCTTCGGGGTATTGAATTCACCCCTCCACTTT.

The chain combines TRBV5-8 with TRBJ1-2, with 8 bases fitting TRBD1. The trim removed 7 bases at V and 0 bases at J, leaving 2 bases unmatched. Looked up from germline, CDR1 is SGHTS and CDR2 is YDEGEE. CDR3 length: 13 amino acids. CDR3 amino acids: CASGQGANYGYTF. The CDR3 DNA reads TGTGCCAGCGGACAGGGCGCTAACTATGGCTACACCTTC.

The V call is TRBV7-2, the J call TRBJ2-3, with a possible D match to TRBD2 (6 bases). In germline, CDR1 is SGHTA, CDR2 FQGNSA. CDR3 length: 15 residues. Trimming pared 5 bases from V and 2 bases from J, leaving 14 bases between. The CDR3 loop is CASSPGRRPTDTQYF. The DNA for the CDR3 is TGTGCCAGCAGCCCCGGGAGAAGACCCACAGATACGCAGTATTTT.

V and J are TRBV25-1 and TRBJ2-5, with D possibly matching TRBD2 (6 bases). Germline V gene data show CDR1 as MGHDK and CDR2 as SYGVNS. The CDR3 extends over 14 amino acids. V dropped 3 bases and J dropped 7 bases, with 15 bases sitting between them. The CDR3 nucleotides read TGTGCCAGCAGTGATTCTAGCGTGGAGGGGACCCAGTACTTC. This translates into CASSDSSVEGTQYF. Complete variable domain (other parts from reference TRBV25-1 and TRBJ2-5): EADIYQTPRYLVIGTGKKITLECSQTMGHDKMYWYQQDPGMELHLIHYSYGVNSTEKGDLSSESTVSRIRTEHFPLTLESARPSHTSQYLCASSDSSVEGTQYFGPGTRLLVL.